Presented here are 5 T cell receptor beta chains from one specimen sequenced in a study of cytomegalovirus exposure and HLA in healthy donors. In the PCR, 60 Vbeta and 13 Jbeta primers were used. Repertoires were generated with immunoSEQ multiplex PCR, while TCRdb's copy carries only in-frame clones and drops some. The sample lists over 100,000 clones, 60% to 85% seen once, with about 1.5% in the top ten. The sequenced material came from PBMCs. The receptor set was obtained from a woman in her forties in good health and CMV-seronegative.

This clone was seen only once. The gene calls are TRBV4-2 and TRBJ1-4, with D uncertain. CDR1 LGHNA and CDR2 YNFKEQ come from the germline V gene. This CDR3 is 15 amino acids long. With 2 bases removed from V and 4 bases from J, the gap between germline ends came to 11 bases. The CDR3 protein is CASSQTENLNEKLFF. In nucleotides, the CDR3 is TGTGCCAGCAGCCAAACAGAGAATCTTAATGAAAAACTGTTTTTT.

The chain uses TRBV27 and TRBJ1-6; D not certain. Trimming took off 0 bases at V and 2 bases at J, with 2 bases between the two ends. There are 14 residues in the CDR3. From germline, CDR1 is MNHEY and CDR2 SMNVEV (reference sequence). CDR3 sequence (DNA): TGTGCCAGCAGTTTATCTACCTATAATTCACCCCTCCACTTT. This gives the protein CASSLSTYNSPLHF.

This clone was picked up one time. The chain links TRBV9 to TRBJ1-4; D gene ambiguous. Germline V gene sequence: CDR1 SGDLS, CDR2 YYNGEE. The V and J ends lost 4 bases and 10 bases respectively, with 17 bases between them. This CDR3 has 14 residues. CDR3 sequence reads: CASSSQTNRRKLFF. The CDR3 bases are TGTGCCAGCAGCTCCCAAACCAACAGACGAAAACTGTTTTTT.

This chain connects TRBV28 to TRBJ1-2; weak D call: TRBD1 (6 bases). The CDR3 is 14 amino acids. V lost 6 bases to trimming and J lost 5 bases, with 16 bases between them. CDR1 MDHEN and CDR2 SYDVKM come from the germline V gene. The CDR3: CASRSPGTPYGYTF. In DNA, the CDR3 is TGTGCCAGCAGAAGCCCAGGGACACCTTATGGCTACACCTTC.

Regarding this clone: Relative to the germline gene, one junction end is altered; a read error may explain this. The V gene is TRBV28, the J gene TRBJ2-7; 10 nucleotides match TRBD2. CDR1 and CDR2 (germline): MDHEN, SYDVKM. This CDR3 spans 11 amino acids. The CDR3 sequence is CASSSTSGVHF. CDR3 DNA: TGTGCCAGCAGTTCTACTAGCGGGGTTCACTTC. Full variable domain (remainder filled in from reference TRBV28 and TRBJ2-7): DVKVTQSSRYLVKRTGEKVFLECVQDMDHENMFWYRQDPGLGLRLIYFSYDVKMKEKGDIPEGYSVSREKKERFSLILESASTNQTSMYLCASSSTSGVHFGPGTRLTVT.